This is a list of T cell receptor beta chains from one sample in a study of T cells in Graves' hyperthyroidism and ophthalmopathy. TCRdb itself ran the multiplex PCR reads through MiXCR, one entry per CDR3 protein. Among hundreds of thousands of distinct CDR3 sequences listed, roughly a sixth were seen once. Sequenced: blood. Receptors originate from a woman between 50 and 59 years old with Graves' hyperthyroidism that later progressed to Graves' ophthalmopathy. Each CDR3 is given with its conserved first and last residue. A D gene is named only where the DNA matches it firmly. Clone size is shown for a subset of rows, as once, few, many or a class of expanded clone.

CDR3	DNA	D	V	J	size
CATSRGQGASYNSPLHF	TGTGCCACCAGCAGAGGTCAGGGGGCCTCCTATAATTCACCCCTCCACTTT	TRBD1	TRBV15	TRBJ1-6	few
CASSQGLAGPGTQYF	TGTGCCAGCAGCCAGGGACTAGCGGGCCCCGGGACCCAGTACTTC	TRBD2	TRBV3-1	TRBJ2-5	few
CASSPALAGEEETQYF	TGTGCCAGCTCACCGGCACTAGCGGGGGAGGAAGAGACCCAGTACTTC	TRBD2	TRBV18	TRBJ2-5	few
CASIGPGESPLHF	TGTGCCAGTATTGGACCGGGAGAATCACCCCTCCACTTT	-	TRBV19	TRBJ1-6	few
CASSQGTQGIRTEAFF	TGTGCCAGCAGCCAAGGAACACAGGGGATCAGGACTGAAGCTTTCTTT	TRBD1	TRBV14	TRBJ1-1	many
CASSFAGQDQPQHF	TGTGCCAGCAGTTTCGCGGGGCAAGATCAGCCCCAGCATTTT	-	TRBV12-3/TRBV12-4	TRBJ1-5	few
CASGTANTEAFF	TGTGCCAGCGGGACGGCGAACACTGAAGCTTTCTTT	-	TRBV19	TRBJ1-1	-
CASKVVGRSPLHF	TGTGCCAGTAAGGTGGTTGGAAGATCACCCCTCCACTTT	-	TRBV19	TRBJ1-6	-
CASRDRVGDQPQHF	TGTGCCAGCAGGGACAGGGTAGGGGATCAGCCCCAGCATTTT	TRBD1	TRBV2	TRBJ1-5	many
CATSRGRRGYGYTF	TGTGCCACCAGCAGAGGGAGGAGGGGGTATGGCTACACCTTC	-	TRBV15	TRBJ1-2	few
CASSTRGQATTYGYTF	TGTGCCAGCTCGACCCGGGGGCAGGCGACCACCTATGGCTACACCTTC	-	TRBV2	TRBJ1-2	many
CASSTLDNSYEQYF	TGTGCCAGCAGCACCCTGGACAATTCCTACGAGCAGTACTTC	-	TRBV12-3/TRBV12-4	TRBJ2-7	many
CASSSDPGSPLHF	TGTGCCAGCAGCTCGGACCCTGGTTCACCCCTCCACTTT	-	TRBV7-3	TRBJ1-6	many
CASKSASGDVWFF	TGCGCCAGCAAATCGGCTAGCGGAGATGTATGGTTCTTC	TRBD2	TRBV10-1	TRBJ2-1	few
CASSQDGGWDVTSTDTQYF	TGTGCCAGCAGCCAAGATGGAGGTTGGGACGTTACTAGCACAGATACGCAGTATTTT	-	TRBV3-1	TRBJ2-3	many
CASSEFWTSTDTQYF	TGTGCCAGCAGTGAATTTTGGACTAGCACAGATACGCAGTATTTT	-	TRBV2	TRBJ2-3	many
CASSTFGQGLYNEQFF	TGTGCCAGTAGTACCTTCGGCCAGGGCCTCTACAATGAGCAGTTCTTC	-	TRBV19	TRBJ2-1	many
CASRGTSGVTGELFF	TGTGCCAGCAGGGGGACTAGCGGGGTCACCGGGGAGCTGTTTTTT	TRBD2	TRBV2	TRBJ2-2	many
CSASLRGGTDTQYF	TGCAGTGCTAGCCTGCGGGGGGGCACAGATACGCAGTATTTT	TRBD2	TRBV20-1	TRBJ2-3	many
CASSAGAPYNEQFF	TGCGCCAGCAGTGCGGGGGCCCCCTACAATGAGCAGTTCTTC	-	TRBV10-1	TRBJ2-1	-
CASSGLAGESGELFF	TGTGCCAGCAGTGGACTAGCGGGGGAATCCGGGGAGCTGTTTTTT	TRBD2	TRBV2	TRBJ2-2	-
CASSQSGVNTEAFF	TGTGCCAGCAGCCAATCCGGCGTGAACACTGAAGCTTTCTTT	-	TRBV14	TRBJ1-1	few
CATKVRTDYGYTF	TGTGCCACTAAGGTTCGGACCGACTATGGCTACACCTTC	-	TRBV19	TRBJ1-2	-
CASSTPYEQYF	TGTGCCAGTAGCACTCCCTACGAGCAGTACTTC	-	TRBV11-2	TRBJ2-7	few
CASSPRGGVGLADTQYF	TGTGCCAGCAGCCCCCGGGGAGGGGTAGGTCTGGCAGATACGCAGTATTTT	TRBD2	TRBV9	TRBJ2-3	many
CASGNYGYTF	TGTGCCAGCGGTAACTATGGCTACACCTTC	-	TRBV14	TRBJ1-2	-
CASSPRLAGGESPLHF	TGTGCCAGCTCACCACGATTGGCAGGGGGGGAATCACCCCTCCACTTT	TRBD1	TRBV18	TRBJ1-6	few
CASSYSPEETQYF	TGTGCCAGCAGTTACTCCCCTGAAGAGACCCAGTACTTC	-	TRBV6-5	TRBJ2-5	-
CASSLDLAGTTDTQYF	TGTGCCAGCAGCTTAGATCTAGCGGGGACAACAGATACGCAGTATTTT	TRBD2	TRBV7-3	TRBJ2-3	-
CASSASEARDINYGYTF	TGTGCCAGCAGTGCTTCGGAGGCCCGAGACATTAACTATGGCTACACCTTC	-	TRBV2	TRBJ1-2	once
CASREGQSGYTF	TGTGCCAGCAGGGAGGGACAGAGTGGCTACACCTTC	TRBD1	TRBV2	TRBJ1-2	-
CASSVSGGGYSSYNEQFF	TGTGCCAGCAGCGTAAGTGGCGGGGGTTACAGCTCCTACAATGAGCAGTTCTTC	TRBD2	TRBV9	TRBJ2-1	-
CASSLDLDRVVDEAFF	TGTGCCAGCAGCTTGGACTTAGACAGGGTGGTGGATGAAGCTTTCTTT	TRBD1	TRBV5-4	TRBJ1-1	few
CASRETRNNEKLFF	TGCGCCAGCAGAGAGACAAGAAATAATGAAAAACTGTTTTTT	-	TRBV5-1	TRBJ1-4	once
CASRPGTGAYEQYF	TGTGCCAGCAGACCCGGGACAGGAGCCTACGAGCAGTACTTC	TRBD1	TRBV6-2/TRBV6-3	TRBJ2-7	-
CASSLTGGVNNEQFF	TGCGCCAGCAGCTTGACGGGGGGAGTAAACAATGAGCAGTTCTTC	TRBD2	TRBV5-1	TRBJ2-1	many
CASSPSGGPGELFF	TGTGCCAGCAGCCCTAGCGGGGGTCCCGGGGAGCTGTTTTTT	TRBD2	TRBV12-3/TRBV12-4	TRBJ2-2	-
CASSFVGTASSGDIQYF	TGCGCCAGCAGCTTTGTCGGGACCGCGAGCTCCGGGGACATTCAGTACTTC	-	TRBV5-1	TRBJ2-4	many
CASSLKDGTDTQYF	TGCGCCAGCAGCTTGAAAGATGGCACAGATACGCAGTATTTT	-	TRBV5-1	TRBJ2-3	-
CASSLAEWNTGELFF	TGCGCCAGCAGCTTGGCCGAATGGAACACCGGGGAGCTGTTTTTT	-	TRBV5-1	TRBJ2-2	few
CASSGSRDTEAFF	TGTGCCAGTAGTGGGAGCCGGGACACTGAAGCTTTCTTT	-	TRBV19	TRBJ1-1	-